These T cell receptor beta chains were read from a single sample in a study of CD8+ T cells in alopecia areata. Clones were sequenced by immunoSEQ multiplex PCR, and TCRdb holds only the in-frame ones, with some missing. Of 270,000 or so clones listed, 55% to 75% are singletons. Source: CD4+ T cells sorted from blood, taken at week 24, from a patient treated with tofacitinib. The receptors were gathered from a human donor with alopecia areata. CDR3s include the opening cysteine and the closing phenylalanine or tryptophan. The order of the fields is CDR3 protein, CDR3 DNA, J gene, clone size, D gene, V gene. D genes are given only for firm matches. Clone size is stated in some rows and not others, as once, few, many or a class when expanded.

CASGPGNTIYF,TGTGCTAGTGGTCCCGGAAACACCATATATTTT,TRBJ1-3,few,.,TRBV12-5
CAWTGDNTEAFF,TGTGCCTGGACGGGGGATAACACTGAAGCTTTCTTT,TRBJ1-1,few,.,TRBV30
CASSASGTSSHEQYF,TGTGCCAGCAGCGCCTCCGGGACTAGCTCCCACGAGCAGTACTTC,TRBJ2-7,once,TRBD2,TRBV5-4
CSVEGAGGVETQYF,TGCAGCGTGGAGGGGGCAGGGGGCGTAGAGACCCAGTACTTC,TRBJ2-5,.,TRBD1,TRBV29-1
CSVALRGGYTEAFF,TGCAGCGTTGCCTTGCGGGGCGGGTACACTGAAGCTTTCTTT,TRBJ1-1,.,.,TRBV29-1
CASSLGTSYGYTF,TGTGCCAGCAGCTTAGGGACGTCCTATGGCTACACCTTC,TRBJ1-2,few,.,TRBV7-2
CAWSGTDANYGYTF,TGTGCCTGGAGTGGGACAGACGCTAACTATGGCTACACCTTC,TRBJ1-2,.,.,TRBV30
CASSPGGPQETQYF,TGTGCCAGCAGCCCCGGAGGGCCGCAAGAGACCCAGTACTTC,TRBJ2-5,few,.,TRBV6-1
CASSQEGTGHTDTQYF,TGCGCCAGCAGCCAAGAAGGGACAGGCCACACAGATACGCAGTATTTT,TRBJ2-3,.,TRBD1,TRBV4-1
CASSYSGQAITYGYTF,TGTGCCAGCAGTTACTCTGGACAAGCAATCACCTATGGCTACACCTTC,TRBJ1-2,once,.,TRBV6-5
CASSAEDTQYF,TGTGCCAGCAGCGCGGAGGATACGCAGTATTTT,TRBJ2-3,.,.,TRBV7-9
CASSDLGQGQETQYF,TGTGCCAGCAGCGATCTGGGACAGGGCCAGGAGACCCAGTACTTC,TRBJ2-5,few,TRBD1,TRBV2
CASSLPHPQETQYF,TGTGCCAGCAGTTTACCCCACCCCCAAGAGACCCAGTACTTC,TRBJ2-5,.,.,TRBV28
CASSQEVTPRGLFF,TGTGCCAGCAGCCAAGAGGTGACCCCGAGGGGACTGTTTTTT,TRBJ1-4,.,.,TRBV4-2
CASSDVGQGTSGANVLTF,TGTGCCAGCAGTGATGTGGGACAGGGAACCTCTGGGGCCAACGTCCTGACTTTC,TRBJ2-6,.,TRBD1,TRBV2
CASSMGDGTSFSEQYF,TGCGCCAGCAGCATGGGCGATGGGACTAGCTTTTCCGAGCAGTACTTC,TRBJ2-7,.,TRBD2,TRBV5-1
CASSSSDRRAFF,TGTGCCAGCAGCTCCTCGGACAGACGGGCTTTCTTT,TRBJ1-1,few,.,TRBV5-6
CASSGVGQGANTGELFF,TGTGCTAGCAGCGGGGTCGGACAGGGCGCGAACACCGGGGAGCTGTTTTTT,TRBJ2-2,few,.,TRBV7-7
CASSLNAGGDTQYF,TGTGCCAGCAGCTTAAACGCAGGAGGTGATACGCAGTATTTT,TRBJ2-3,.,.,TRBV7-9
CASRATQRAEAFF,TGTGCCAGCAGGGCCACCCAAAGGGCTGAAGCTTTCTTT,TRBJ1-1,.,.,TRBV6-5
CATTRGTGELFF,TGTGCCACCACCCGCGGGACCGGGGAGCTGTTTTTT,TRBJ2-2,.,.,TRBV6-1
CASSYRQGGSYEQYF,TGTGCCAGCAGTTACCGACAGGGAGGCTCCTACGAGCAGTACTTC,TRBJ2-7,.,.,TRBV6-5
CASSEGQSYNEQFF,TGTGCCAGCTCAGAGGGACAGTCTTACAATGAGCAGTTCTTC,TRBJ2-1,few,TRBD1,TRBV18
CASSEGSRETQYF,TGTGCCAGCAGTGAGGGCTCCCGGGAGACCCAGTACTTC,TRBJ2-5,.,.,TRBV25-1
CASSKNTGQGGNSPLHF,TGTGCCAGCAGCAAGAACACAGGACAGGGAGGGAATTCACCCCTCCACTTT,TRBJ1-6,.,TRBD1,TRBV7-9
CSAKDRLNYEQYF,TGCAGCGCCAAGGACAGACTAAACTACGAGCAGTACTTC,TRBJ2-7,.,.,TRBV29-1
CASSPRTAMNTEAFF,TGTGCCAGCAGCCCCCGGACAGCTATGAACACTGAAGCTTTCTTT,TRBJ1-1,few,.,TRBV9
CASSLAEPPNEQFF,TGTGCCAGCAGCTTAGCCGAGCCCCCGAATGAGCAGTTCTTC,TRBJ2-1,.,.,TRBV11-2
CASSQERGAEAFF,TGCGCCAGCAGCCAAGAGAGGGGGGCTGAAGCTTTCTTT,TRBJ1-1,few,.,TRBV4-1
CAWSGGYQETQYF,TGTGCCTGGAGTGGGGGGTACCAAGAGACCCAGTACTTC,TRBJ2-5,.,.,TRBV30
CASGNDNTDTQYF,TGTGCCAGTGGAAACGACAACACAGATACGCAGTATTTT,TRBJ2-3,few,.,TRBV19
CASSQDLRGGATGELFF,TGCGCCAGCAGCCAAGATTTGAGAGGGGGCGCAACCGGGGAGCTGTTTTTT,TRBJ2-2,few,TRBD1,TRBV4-3
CSVEGGGRAEAFF,TGCAGCGTTGAGGGGGGAGGTAGGGCTGAAGCTTTCTTT,TRBJ1-1,few,.,TRBV29-1